This TCR beta chain was identified in a study of T cell responses to AZD1222 COVID-19 vaccine. Study results and limitations: A reported finding is that nearly half of spike-specific TCRs target unmutated variant regions.

The germline CDR1 and CDR2 sequences are SGHTA and FQGTGA. V was pared by 2 bases and J by 8 bases, with 2 bases of the junction left unmatched. CDR3 length equals 13 residues. Clones were sequenced by immunoSEQ multiplex PCR, and TCRdb holds only the in-frame ones, with some missing. The sample carries nearly 110,000 clones, 90% recorded once. To note about this clone: Antigen specificity is unknown.

The TCR was taken from an adult who received the AZD1222 COVID-19 vaccine. This material consisted of peripheral blood, taken 28 days after the second AZD1222 dose. This chain uses TRBV7-3 with TRBJ2-1; 8 bases are shared with TRBD2. CDR3 in amino acids: CASSLAGGYEQFF. The CDR3 DNA sequence: TGTGCCAGCAGCTTAGCGGGGGGCTATGAGCAGTTCTTC.